This T cell receptor (beta chain) derives from a study of persistence of HIV-infected CD4 T cells. This was the immunoSEQ version 4 assay in survey mode. Data came from immunoSEQ multiplex PCR; TCRdb stores just in-frame clones and leaves some out. Among 10,000 to 15,000 clones, 71% were seen once, and the ten largest hold roughly 15%. This clone qualifies as medium-sized (0.01 to 0.1%). Its antigen is undetermined. Lysates of CMV-infected fibroblasts at 8 to 10 ug/mL stimulated these cells. Responding CD4+ T cells were sorted by upregulation of both CD40 ligand and CD69. The CDR3 has 13 residues. V shed 8 bases, J shed 7 bases, and the junction held 8 bases outside the gene matches. The germline V gene encodes CDR1 MNHEY and CDR2 SMNVEV (reference sequence).

This chain links TRBV27 with TRBJ2-1; TRBD1 agrees at 7 bases. This clonotype originated in an adult man with HIV who was CMV-seropositive. Sequencing used CD4+ T cells sorted from PBMCs after roughly 17-hour stimulation, obtained from a patient who received antiretroviral therapy. In DNA, the CDR3 is TGTGCCAGCGGGAAGGGGGCGACGAATGAGCAGTTCTTC. It translates to CASGKGATNEQFF.